Sequencing of this TCR beta chain was carried out in a study of chemoradiotherapy in HPV16-positive cancers. About the research overall: Candidate HPV-specific T-cell clones and common TCR motifs came from functional assays in a couple of HPV16-positive patients.

As regards this clone: Its antigen is still unknown.

TCRdb's copy holds only in-frame clones and misses some; the assay was immunoSEQ multiplex PCR. This sample has roughly 24,000 clones, with around 90% found just once. Germline assignment: CDR1 MNHEY and CDR2 SVGAGI. This CDR3 has 14 amino acids. Unmatched junction bases numbered 3, after V lost 2 bases and J lost 5 bases. Repeated repertoire sampling spanned the course of chemoradiotherapy. Study observations and caveats: In HPV16-positive patients, HPV-responsive T-cell expansion tracked better recurrence-free survival. Candidate HPV-specific clones and E7-related TCR motifs grew in tumor during treatment.

The chain uses TRBV6-5 and TRBJ1-1, with 9 bases aligning to TRBD1. The receptor was isolated from a human donor with HPV-associated anogenital cancer. The sequences come from blood, collected from a patient who underwent chemoradiotherapy. DNA of the CDR3: TGTGCCAGCAGTTACGGGACAGGGTCGACTGAAGCTTTCTTT. Amino acids: CASSYGTGSTEAFF.